The clone carrying this T cell receptor beta chain was seen once. At one of its ends the junction is not consistent with the germline gene, which may arise from a read error. Germline CDR1 reads LNHNV; CDR2 reads YYDKDF (reference sequence). The CDR3 spans 20 residues. The authors ran a second PCR of roughly 6 to 12 cycles using a sample-barcoded 5' primer and a J-beta primer mix. TCRdb processed the 5' RACE reads anew with MiXCR; each CDR3 protein has one entry. The sample lists about 1.6 million distinct CDR3 sequences, around 35% occurring once. This sample is part of a study of blood T cells in healthy people across ages.

The receptor was isolated from a woman aged 25 to 39 in good health. The sequenced sample was blood. The rearrangement joins TRBV15 to TRBJ2-3; 8 bases are a match to TRBD2. The CDR3 spells CATSRDAGQGAGEGTDTRYF. The CDR3 nucleotides read TGTGCCACCAGCAGAGATGCCGGCCAGGGAGCGGGAGAGGGCACAGATACGCGGTATTTT.